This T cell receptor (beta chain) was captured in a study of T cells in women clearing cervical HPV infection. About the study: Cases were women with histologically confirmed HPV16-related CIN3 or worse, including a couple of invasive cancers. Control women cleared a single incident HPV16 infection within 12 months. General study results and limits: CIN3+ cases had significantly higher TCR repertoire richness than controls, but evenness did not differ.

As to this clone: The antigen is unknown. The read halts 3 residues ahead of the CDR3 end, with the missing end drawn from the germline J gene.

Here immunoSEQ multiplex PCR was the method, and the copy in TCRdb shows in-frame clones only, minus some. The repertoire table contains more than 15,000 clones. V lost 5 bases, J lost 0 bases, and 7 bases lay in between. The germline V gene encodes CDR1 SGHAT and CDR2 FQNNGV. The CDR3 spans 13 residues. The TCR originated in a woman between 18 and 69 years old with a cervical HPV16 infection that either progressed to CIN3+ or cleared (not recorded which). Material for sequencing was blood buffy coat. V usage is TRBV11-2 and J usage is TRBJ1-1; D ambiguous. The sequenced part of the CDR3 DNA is TGTGCCAGCAGCAGTAGCATGAACACTGAA. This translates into CASSSSMNTE. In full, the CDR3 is CASSSSMNTEAFF.